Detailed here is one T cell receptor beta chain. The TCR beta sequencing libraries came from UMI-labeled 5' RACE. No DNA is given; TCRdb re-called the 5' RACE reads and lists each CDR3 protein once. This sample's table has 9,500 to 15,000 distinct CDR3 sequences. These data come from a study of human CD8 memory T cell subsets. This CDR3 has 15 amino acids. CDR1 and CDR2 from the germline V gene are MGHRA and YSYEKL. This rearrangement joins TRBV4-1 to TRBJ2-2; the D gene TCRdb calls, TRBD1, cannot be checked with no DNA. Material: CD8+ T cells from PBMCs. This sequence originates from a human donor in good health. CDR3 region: CASSPPLSNTGELFF.